This TCR beta chain was identified in a study of blood T cell repertoires in COVID-19. Study details: Samples came from the United States, Italy and Spain, spanning acute and convalescent COVID-19. Nucleic acid was either cDNA or gDNA, and it came from T cells, B-cell-depleted T cells, or PBMCs.

Assay: immunoSEQ multiplex PCR; the TCRdb copy retains only in-frame clones and omits some. The top ten clones hold about 2.3% of a sample with under 300,000 clones, 75% to 85% of them seen once. The CDR3 has 14 residues. Sequenced: peripheral blood. The TCR originated in a man aged 35 to 55 who had recovered from COVID-19. The rearrangement links TRBV12-1 to TRBJ2-7; the D segment call TRBD1 is taken from the table without a DNA check. TRBV12-1 is recorded as a pseudogene. The CDR3 loop reads CASSNNQGSYEQYF. The CDR3 DNA reads TGTGCCAGCAGCAATAACCAGGGATCCTACGAGCAGTACTTC.